This TCR beta chain was identified in a study of Ad26.COV2.S vaccination and SARS-CoV-2 variants. Across the study: The vaccine Ad26.COV2.S was put into the muscle once, or twice with 56 days between. Broader study findings: Assessments of TCR breadth and depth may have underestimated the total T cell responses. Similar non-spike TCR breadth was seen in vaccine and placebo recipients.

To note about this clone: Its specificity is unknown.

CDR3 size: 13 residues. Germline CDR1 is LGHDT and CDR2 is YNNKEL (reference sequence). V was shortened by 1 base and J by 8 bases, with 11 bases between the two germline ends. The treatment denotes: around 19 received Ad26.COV2.S at low or high dose, single or two shots; roughly five received placebo; per-sample allocation not given. After the first vaccine or placebo injection, samples were drawn on day 63. This adult donor, from Boston, was 18-55 years old. TCRdb's copy holds only in-frame clones and misses some; the assay was immunoSEQ multiplex PCR. Of more than 300,000 clones listed, roughly 86% are singletons.

V usage is TRBV3-1 (or the pseudogene TRBV3-2) and J usage is TRBJ1-2; the D gene is possibly TRBD1 (6 bases). This material consisted of peripheral blood, taken in a trial of Ad26.COV2.S vaccine versus placebo. This receptor was taken from a person aged 18-65 years who received the Ad26.COV2.S COVID-19 vaccine or a placebo. CDR3 protein: CASSQAGVGGYTF. CDR3 bases: TGTGCCAGCAGCCAAGCAGGGGTGGGAGGCTACACCTTC.